The 11 T cell receptor beta chains below all came from one sample that was sequenced in a study of blood T cells in healthy people across ages. The use of a sample-barcoded 5' primer and a J-beta primer mix characterized a second PCR of roughly 7 to 11 cycles. TCRdb recomputed calls from the 5' RACE reads with MiXCR, one row per CDR3 protein. This table holds some 1,800,000 distinct CDR3 sequences, approximately 39% found once. Sequencing was performed on blood. These receptors all come from a human donor in good health.

This chain joins TRBV10-3 and TRBJ2-4, with 8 positions matching TRBD2. The end of the DNA aligns better with TRBJ2-7, so the J call may be wrong. The CDR3 spans 14 residues. Germline CDR1 reads ENHRY; CDR2 reads SYGVKD. The chain's CDR3 is CATTLAGGIDEQYF. CDR3 nucleotides: TGTGCCACCACCCTCGCGGGGGGCATCGACGAGCAGTACTTC.

This clonotype was counted a few times. This chain connects TRBV21-1 to TRBJ2-7. TRBV21-1 is a pseudogene segment. The CDR3 length is 14 residues. The CDR3 loop is CASSRFPSAYEQYF. CDR3 DNA: TGTGCCAGCAGTCGTTTCCCTAGCGCCTACGAGCAGTACTTC.

The genes are TRBV3-1 and TRBJ1-2; TRBD1 is a possible D gene (5 bases). Germline values: CDR1 LGHDT, CDR2 YNNKEL (reference sequence). The ends were cut back, 5 bases at V and 10 bases at J, with 23 bases in the middle. The CDR3 has 15 residues. CDR3 in DNA: TGTGCCAGCAGCTATGGTCGGGACCGGGGTCCAACCTACACCTTC. This translates into CASSYGRDRGPTYTF.

The rearrangement uses TRBV7-9 and TRBJ1-1; maybe TRBD1 (6 bases). The CDR3 loop spans 14 amino acids. V was cut by 8 bases and J by 6 bases, with 19 bases left in between. Per germline, CDR1 SEHNR and CDR2 FQNEAQ (reference sequence). The CDR3 loop is CASRKGGGNAEAFF. The CDR3 bases are TGTGCCAGCCGGAAGGGGGGGGGTAACGCTGAAGCTTTCTTT. Full variable domain (outside the CDR3, taken from reference TRBV7-9 and TRBJ1-1): DTGVSQNPRHKITKRGQNVTFRCDPISEHNRLYWYRQTLGQGPEFLTYFQNEAQLEKSRLLSDRFSAERPKGSFSTLEIQRTEQGDSAMYLCASRKGGGNAEAFFGQGTRLTVV.

The genes are TRBV2 and TRBJ2-5; TRBD1 matches at 7 bases. J gave up 3 bases and V 4 bases, and 5 bases lay outside the gene matches. CDR3 length: 14 residues. The germline CDR1 and CDR2 sequences are SNHLY and FYNNEI. The CDR3: CASSARDREETQYF. The CDR3 nucleotides read TGTGCCAGCAGTGCCAGGGACAGAGAAGAGACCCAGTACTTC.

This clonotype has a handful of counts. The chain is built from TRBV4-1 and TRBJ2-3; 10 nucleotides match TRBD1. CDR1 is MGHRA and CDR2 is YSYEKL in the germline V gene. This CDR3 has 16 amino acids. Losses at the gene ends were 1 base for V and 2 bases for J; bases not matched to a gene: 3. The chain's CDR3 is CASSQGRQGATDTQYF. The DNA of the CDR3 is TGCGCCAGCAGCCAAGGTAGACAGGGGGCCACAGATACGCAGTATTTT.

The chain employs TRBV7-8 and TRBJ2-3; 10 bases agree with TRBD2. The CDR3 length is 16 residues. After removal of 5 bases from V and 2 bases from J, the junction contained 7 bases not matched to a gene. Germline CDR1 is SGHVS and CDR2 is FQNEAQ. The CDR3 sequence is CASSDRLAGPTDTQYF. The CDR3, as DNA: TGTGCCAGCAGCGACCGACTAGCGGGCCCCACAGATACGCAGTATTTT.

The V call is TRBV20-1, the J call TRBJ2-7; 10 nucleotides match TRBD1. The germline V gene encodes CDR1 DFQATT and CDR2 SNEGSKA (reference sequence). J was trimmed by 2 bases and V by 0 bases; bases with no gene match: 7. CDR3 length equals 16 residues. CDR3 nucleotide sequence: TGCAGTGCTAGAGATTCGTGGGGGACAGGGGCCTACGAGCAGTACTTC. This sequence encodes CSARDSWGTGAYEQYF.

V gene TRBV29-1 combines with J gene TRBJ1-2; D may be TRBD1 (6 bases). The germline gives CDR1 SQVTM, CDR2 ANQGSEA. The CDR3 loop spans 15 amino acids. V was clipped by 4 bases and J by 4 bases, with 19 bases between them. This chain's CDR3 is CSVGDTSPTAYGYTF. In DNA, the CDR3 is TGCAGCGTTGGGGACACAAGTCCTACGGCCTATGGCTACACCTTC. Together with reference TRBV29-1 and TRBJ1-2, the CDR3 gives the full variable domain: SAVISQKPSRDICQRGTSLTIQCQVDSQVTMMFWYRQQPGQSLTLIATANQGSEATYESGFVIDKFPISRPNLTFSTLTVSNMSPEDSSIYLCSVGDTSPTAYGYTFGSGTRLTVV.

This clonotype was detected a few times. The J gene is TRBJ2-7, the V gene TRBV7-2, with a possible D match to TRBD2 (5 bases). This CDR3 comprises 15 residues. Germline values: CDR1 SGHTA, CDR2 FQGNSA. V was clipped by 1 base and J by 5 bases, with 15 bases between them. This CDR3 reads CASSLGGSPGDEQYF. The CDR3 DNA reads as TGTGCCAGCAGCTTAGGAGGTTCCCCCGGGGACGAGCAGTACTTC.

This chain uses TRBV20-1 with TRBJ2-1, with 10 bases matching TRBD2. The germline V gene encodes CDR1 DFQATT and CDR2 SNEGSKA (reference sequence). CDR3 length: 17 amino acids. V shed 5 bases and J 4 bases; nucleotides not matched to a gene: 14. The DNA of the CDR3 is TGCAGTGCTCGACAACCAACGAGCGGGGGGGTGTACAATGAGCAGTTCTTC. The encoded protein is CSARQPTSGGVYNEQFF.